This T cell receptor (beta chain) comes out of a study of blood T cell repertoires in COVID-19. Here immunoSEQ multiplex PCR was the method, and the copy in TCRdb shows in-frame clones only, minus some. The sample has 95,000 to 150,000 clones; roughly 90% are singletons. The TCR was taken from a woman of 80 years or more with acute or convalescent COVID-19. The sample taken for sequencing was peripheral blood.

This CDR3 is CASSFPTARGYTF. CDR3 nucleotide sequence: TGTGCCAGCAGCTTCCCCACGGCGAGGGGCTACACCTTC. The chain carries TRBV7-9 and TRBJ1-2; no firm D call. Germline loops: CDR1 SEHNR, CDR2 FQNEAQ (reference sequence). The CDR3 has 13 residues. Trimming took 3 bases from V and 8 from J, leaving 13 bases between them.